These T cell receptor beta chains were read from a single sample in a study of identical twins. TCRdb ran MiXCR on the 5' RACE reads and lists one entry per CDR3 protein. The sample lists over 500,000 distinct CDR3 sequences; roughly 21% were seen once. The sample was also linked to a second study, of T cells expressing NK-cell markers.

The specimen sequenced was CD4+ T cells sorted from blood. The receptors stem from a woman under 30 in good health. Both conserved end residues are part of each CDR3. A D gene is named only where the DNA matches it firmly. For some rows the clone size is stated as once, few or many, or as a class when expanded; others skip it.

CASSLLWKETQYF | TGTGCCAGCAGCTTGTTATGGAAAGAGACCCAGTACTTC | TRBJ2-5 | - | - | TRBV5-5
CASRDQGDDEQYF | TGTGCCAGCAGGGATCAGGGGGACGACGAGCAGTACTTC | TRBJ2-7 | - | TRBD1 | TRBV6-1
CSALRVTGTETQYF | TGCAGTGCTCTTAGGGTCACAGGGACAGAGACCCAGTACTTC | TRBJ2-5 | few | - | TRBV20-1
CSGGADSELAKNIQYF | TGCAGCGGGGGGGCAGATTCAGAATTAGCCAAAAACATTCAGTACTTC | TRBJ2-4 | many | - | TRBV29-1
CASSVGSGLGTFF | TGTGCCAGCAGCGTAGGCTCTGGGTTGGGAACTTTCTTT | TRBJ1-1 | - | - | TRBV9
CASSSLSYEQYF | TGTGCCAGCAGCTCCCTCTCCTACGAGCAGTACTTC | TRBJ2-7 | - | - | TRBV11-2
CASSRTRLNEQFF | TGTGCCAGCAGCCGGACTCGTTTAAATGAGCAGTTCTTC | TRBJ2-1 | - | - | TRBV9
CASSTRTNLAKNIQYF | TGTGCCAGCAGCACTCGGACTAATCTAGCCAAAAACATTCAGTACTTC | TRBJ2-4 | - | - | TRBV7-9
CASRSLGGTDTQYF | TGTGCCAGCCGTAGTCTCGGCGGCACAGATACGCAGTATTTT | TRBJ2-3 | few | - | TRBV2
CASTRGPGRIYEQYF | TGTGCCAGCACCAGGGGTCCAGGGAGGATCTACGAGCAGTACTTC | TRBJ2-7 | - | - | TRBV7-9
CASSLGYLNQETQYF | TGTGCCAGCAGCTTGGGCTACTTAAACCAAGAGACCCAGTACTTC | TRBJ2-5 | - | - | TRBV5-5
CASSLTRSGQGIDTQYF | TGTGCCAGCAGCTTAACAAGGTCGGGACAGGGAATAGATACGCAGTATTTT | TRBJ2-3 | few | TRBD1 | TRBV7-3
CASSLYRDGNQPQHF | TGTGCCAGCAGTTTGTACCGGGATGGAAATCAGCCCCAGCATTTT | TRBJ1-5 | - | - | TRBV12-3/TRBV12-4
CSVGRGGYTDTQYF | TGCAGTGTGGGGCGGGGGGGTTACACAGATACGCAGTATTTT | TRBJ2-3 | - | TRBD2 | TRBV20-1
CSARKQGASGEQYF | TGCAGTGCTAGGAAACAGGGGGCAAGCGGCGAGCAGTACTTC | TRBJ2-7 | - | TRBD1 | TRBV20-1
CASSGGGEQFF | TGTGCCAGCAGCGGGGGGGGTGAGCAGTTCTTC | TRBJ2-1 | many | TRBD2 | TRBV12-3/TRBV12-4
CASSWGTGGARFF | TGTGCCAGCAGCTGGGGGACAGGGGGCGCCAGGTTCTTC | TRBJ2-1 | - | TRBD1 | TRBV5-8
CASSQGDRGNIQYF | TGTGCCAGCAGTCAGGGGGACCGAGGAAACATTCAGTACTTC | TRBJ2-4 | - | TRBD1 | TRBV6-6
CASSLATYGNSPLHF | TGTGCCAGCAGCTTAGCAACCTACGGAAATTCACCCCTCCACTTT | TRBJ1-6 | - | - | TRBV7-2
CASSNQLAGVDEQYF | TGTGCCAGCAGCAATCAACTAGCGGGGGTAGATGAGCAGTACTTC | TRBJ2-7 | few | TRBD2 | TRBV9
CASSGESGYEQYF | TGTGCCAGCAGCGGCGAGAGCGGATACGAGCAGTACTTC | TRBJ2-7 | - | - | TRBV7-2
CASSVEARSYEQYF | TGTGCCAGCAGCGTAGAGGCACGTTCCTACGAGCAGTACTTC | TRBJ2-7 | - | - | TRBV9
CSADRGGYTF | TGCAGTGCTGACAGGGGGGGCTACACCTTC | TRBJ1-2 | few | TRBD1 | TRBV20-1
CASSWPGTQTYEQYF | TGTGCCAGCAGCTGGCCGGGGACCCAAACCTACGAGCAGTACTTC | TRBJ2-7 | - | - | TRBV7-2
CASRAQGRSNEKLFF | TGTGCCAGCAGGGCACAAGGGCGATCTAATGAAAAACTGTTTTTT | TRBJ1-4 | few | - | TRBV12-3/TRBV12-4
CSARDVEAKLFF | TGCAGTGCTAGAGATGTGGAAGCAAAACTGTTTTTT | TRBJ1-4 | - | - | TRBV20-1
CSASLGAGETQYF | TGCAGTGCTAGCCTGGGCGCGGGAGAGACCCAGTACTTC | TRBJ2-5 | - | - | TRBV20-1
CATQGGQGAYEQYF | TGTGCCACCCAAGGCGGACAGGGGGCTTACGAGCAGTACTTC | TRBJ2-7 | - | TRBD1 | TRBV6-1
CSAGTGVFNSNQPQHF | TGCAGTGCCGGGACAGGGGTCTTTAATAGCAATCAGCCCCAGCATTTT | TRBJ1-5 | few | TRBD1 | TRBV20-1